Listed below are T cell receptor beta chains from one sample, sequenced in a study of Ad26.COV2.S vaccination and SARS-CoV-2 variants. The table came from immunoSEQ multiplex PCR; TCRdb's copy has only in-frame clones and leaves some out. The table records approximately 90,000 clones, roughly 85% of them present only once. The source material was peripheral blood, sampled after recovery from COVID-19. Receptor source: a human donor who had recovered from COVID-19. CDR3s include the opening cysteine and the closing phenylalanine or tryptophan. The D gene is left open where the match is weak.

CDR3	DNA	D	V	J
CASSQVGGSGRAGTDTQYF	TGTGCCAGCAGCCAAGTCGGAGGCAGCGGGAGGGCCGGGACAGATACGCAGTATTTT	TRBD2	TRBV4-2	TRBJ2-3
CASSFLAEGHSLATQYF	TGTGCCAGCAGTTTCCTGGCAGAGGGTCACTCTTTAGCGACCCAGTACTTC	-	TRBV28	TRBJ2-5
CASSPERTEAFF	TGTGCCAGCTCACCGGAGAGGACTGAAGCTTTCTTT	-	TRBV18	TRBJ1-1
CASSREAVGGRGLTYEQYF	TGTGCCAGTAGTAGGGAGGCGGTAGGAGGTAGGGGATTGACCTACGAGCAGTACTTC	-	TRBV19	TRBJ2-7
CASSPGVGTASYEQYF	TGTGCCAGCAGCCCGGGGGTCGGGACAGCCTCCTACGAGCAGTACTTC	-	TRBV7-9	TRBJ2-7
CATSDPLRGEQETQYF	TGTGCCACCAGTGATCCCCTTCGAGGGGAGCAAGAGACCCAGTACTTC	-	TRBV24-1	TRBJ2-5
CASSQDTGTSGGRPQNIQYF	TGCGCCAGCAGCCAAGATACCGGGACTAGCGGGGGCCGGCCCCAAAACATTCAGTACTTC	TRBD2	TRBV4-1	TRBJ2-4
CASSYTDRGINTIYF	TGTGCCAGCAGTTACACTGACAGGGGCATCAACACCATATATTTT	TRBD1	TRBV6-7	TRBJ1-3
CSAGDLTYEQYF	TGCAGCGCTGGGGATCTCACCTACGAGCAGTACTTC	-	TRBV29-1	TRBJ2-7
CSVAGTASYEQYF	TGCAGCGTGGCCGGGACAGCCTCCTACGAGCAGTACTTC	TRBD1	TRBV29-1	TRBJ2-7
CATSDLGGREQFF	TGTGCCACCAGTGATTTAGGCGGTAGGGAGCAGTTCTTC	-	TRBV24-1	TRBJ2-1